These 17 T cell receptor beta chains came from one sample sequenced in a study of blood T cell repertoires in COVID-19. Clones were sequenced by immunoSEQ multiplex PCR, and TCRdb holds only the in-frame ones, with some missing. The sample carries around 130,000 clones, approximately 87% recorded once. Sample: peripheral blood. These receptors were taken from a man aged 55 to 70 with acute or convalescent COVID-19.

The genes are TRBV3-1 (or the pseudogene TRBV3-2) and TRBJ1-2, with TRBD1 matching 9 bases. The germline V gene has CDR1 LGHDT and CDR2 YNNKEL (reference sequence). CDR3 length equals 14 residues. The trim removed 1 base at V and 7 bases at J, leaving 4 bases unmatched. The CDR3 loop reads CASSQGGQGRGYTF. Written as DNA, the CDR3 is TGTGCCAGCAGCCAAGGGGGACAGGGCCGTGGCTACACCTTC.

The rearrangement links TRBV27 to TRBJ2-7; 10 bases are a match to TRBD1. This CDR3 region has 15 residues. The germline gives CDR1 MNHEY, CDR2 SMNVEV (reference sequence). Unmatched junction bases numbered 10, after V lost 5 bases and J lost 6 bases. Written as DNA, the CDR3 is TGTGCCAGCAGTGCCCGGACAGGGGGTAAGGCCGAGCAGTACTTC. This gives the protein CASSARTGGKAEQYF.

The CDR3 protein is CASSPGLYTDTQYF. The CDR3 bases are TGTGCCAGCAGCCCTGGACTGTATACTGATACGCAGTATTTT. The chain has TRBV7-2 and TRBJ2-3; the D gene is possibly TRBD2 (5 bases). The length of the CDR3 is 14 residues. V was shortened by 5 bases and J by 6 bases, with 15 bases between the two germline ends. The germline V gene encodes CDR1 SGHTA and CDR2 FQGNSA.

The rearrangement joins TRBV11-2 to TRBJ2-1; 10 bases line up with TRBD1. CDR1 is SGHAT, CDR2 FQNNGV, per germline. The CDR3 is 16 residues long. V shed 6 bases, J shed 0 bases, and the junction held 5 bases outside the gene matches. CDR3 region: CASRSGQGLSYNEQFF. CDR3 nucleotides: TGTGCCAGCAGATCGGGACAGGGGCTCTCCTACAATGAGCAGTTCTTC. Using reference TRBV11-2 and TRBJ2-1 for the parts outside the CDR3, the full variable domain is EAGVAQSPRYKIIEKRQSVAFWCNPISGHATLYWYQQILGQGPKLLIQFQNNGVVDDSQLPKDRFSAERLKGVDSTLKIQPAKLEDSAVYLCASRSGQGLSYNEQFFGPGTRLTVL.

This clone was observed a few times. The J gene is TRBJ2-7, the V gene TRBV10-2; 8 positions match TRBD1. The CDR3 consists of 13 residues. CDR1 is WSHSY, CDR2 SAAADI, per germline. Losses at the gene ends were 8 bases for V and 2 bases for J; bases not matched to a gene: 5. CDR3: CASLGQGPYEQYF. CDR3 nucleotides: TGCGCCAGCCTTGGACAGGGACCCTACGAGCAGTACTTC.

This clone was counted between two and nine times. J is TRBJ2-7 and V is TRBV7-2, with D possibly being TRBD1 (5 bases). Trimming took 4 bases from V and 5 from J, leaving 12 bases between them. The CDR3 is made up of 13 amino acids. The germline V gene has CDR1 SGHTA and CDR2 FQGNSA. The CDR3 DNA follows: TGTGCCAGCAGCTCAGGACATCTGGACGAGCAGTACTTC. As protein: CASSSGHLDEQYF.

The chain links TRBV30 to TRBJ1-5, with 9 bases lining up with TRBD1. The CDR3 is 16 amino acids. V was pared by 3 bases and J by 2 bases, with 8 bases of the junction left unmatched. The V gene's germline CDR1 is GTSNPN and CDR2 SVGIG (reference sequence). In nucleotides, the CDR3 is TGTGCCTGGAGCAAGGGGACAGGGCTAGGCAATCAGCCCCAGCATTTT. Translation: CAWSKGTGLGNQPQHF.

With regard to this clone: The identical CDR3 is also encoded by other nucleotide sequences in the sample. V gene TRBV27 combines with J gene TRBJ2-3; possibly TRBD2 for D (6 bases). The CDR3 length is 13 residues. Germline-derived CDR1 and CDR2 are MNHEY and SMNVEV (reference sequence). The ends were cut back, 2 bases at V and 3 bases at J, with 6 bases in the middle. The CDR3, as DNA: TGTGCCAGCAGTTTAGGAGGGACAGATACGCAGTATTTT. The encoded protein is CASSLGGTDTQYF.

Only a few counts were recorded for this clone. The chain is built from TRBV5-6 and TRBJ2-7; D not resolved. The V gene lost 3 bases and the J gene lost 5 bases, with 6 bases spanning the gap. The CDR3 has 11 amino acids. In germline, CDR1 is SGHDT, CDR2 YYEEEE. The CDR3 coding sequence is TGTGCCAGCAGCTACAACGACGAGCAGTACTTC. It specifies CASSYNDEQYF. The entire variable domain, with the rest obtained from reference TRBV5-6 and TRBJ2-7, is as follows: DAGVTQSPTHLIKTRGQQVTLRCSPKSGHDTVSWYQQALGQGPQFIFQYYEEEERQRGNFPDRFSGHQFPNYSSELNVNALLLGDSALYLCASSYNDEQYFGPGTRLTVT.

This clone was counted only a few times. The chain carries TRBV3-1 (or the pseudogene TRBV3-2) and TRBJ2-1; 13 bases agree with TRBD2. With V trimmed by 4 bases and J by 4 bases, 1 base remained unmatched. Per the germline V gene, CDR1 is LGHDT and CDR2 is YNNKEL (reference sequence). This CDR3 has 15 residues. DNA of the CDR3: TGTGCCAGCAGCCCGGGACTAGCGGGGTACAATGAGCAGTTCTTC. Amino acid sequence: CASSPGLAGYNEQFF.

The chain links TRBV6-1 to TRBJ1-2; D is possibly TRBD1 (5 bases). The CDR3 has 15 residues. The germline V and J ends were trimmed by 2 bases and 4 bases, with 14 bases remaining between them. Germline V lookup: CDR1 MNHNS, CDR2 SASEGT. The CDR3 protein is CASSERRGWGYGYTF. CDR3 DNA: TGTGCCAGCAGTGAAAGGAGGGGCTGGGGCTATGGCTACACCTTC.

This clone was detected only a few times. The chain uses TRBV19 and TRBJ1-6; D is perhaps TRBD1 (6 bases). The CDR3 runs 16 residues. Between the trimmed V and J ends, which lost 9 bases and 5 bases, there was a span of 20 bases. Germline V gene lookup returns CDR1 LNHDA and CDR2 SQIVND (reference sequence). The CDR3 coding sequence is TGTGCCAGAAGCATCGATCCGGGACACAATAATTCACCCCTCCACTTT. Its translation is CARSIDPGHNNSPLHF. Filled out from reference TRBV19 and TRBJ1-6, the complete variable domain reads DGGITQSPKYLFRKEGQNVTLSCEQNLNHDAMYWYRQDPGQGLRLIYYSQIVNDFQKGDIAEGYSVSREKKESFPLTVTSAQKNPTAFYLCARSIDPGHNNSPLHFGNGTRLTVT.

This chain connects TRBV5-1 to TRBJ2-3, with 9 bases lining up with TRBD2. The CDR3 spans 17 residues. J gave up 2 bases and V 4 bases, and 11 bases lay outside the gene matches. Germline CDR1 is SGHRS and CDR2 is YFSETQ. CDR3 in DNA: TGCGCCAGCAGCCGTGAGCCCGGGACTAGCATCACAGATACGCAGTATTTT. This sequence encodes CASSREPGTSITDTQYF.

The chain combines TRBV5-1 with TRBJ2-2; possibly TRBD1 for D (6 bases). There are 15 residues in the CDR3. Germline CDR1 reads SGHRS; CDR2 reads YFSETQ. The ends were cut back, 4 bases at V and 0 bases at J, with 10 bases in the middle. The CDR3 DNA follows: TGCGCCAGCAGCAGGGACAAAACGAACACCGGGGAGCTGTTTTTT. This translates into CASSRDKTNTGELFF. Based on the CDR3 plus reference TRBV5-1 and TRBJ2-2, the full variable domain is KAGVTQTPRYLIKTRGQQVTLSCSPISGHRSVSWYQQTPGQGLQFLFEYFSETQRNKGNFPGRFSGRQFSNSRSEMNVSTLELGDSALYLCASSRDKTNTGELFFGEGSRLTVL.

In its sample, this clone was seen once. This chain joins TRBV24-1 and TRBJ2-7, with D possibly being TRBD1 (6 bases). CDR3 size: 15 residues. V was pared by 2 bases and J by 6 bases, with 16 bases between. Germline V lookup: CDR1 KGHDR, CDR2 SFDVKD. CDR3 amino acids: CATSDSAQGRREQYF. As DNA, the CDR3 is TGTGCCACCAGTGATTCAGCACAGGGCAGGCGCGAGCAGTACTTC.

The genes are TRBV5-3 and TRBJ2-3; maybe TRBD2 (6 bases). TRBV5-3 is filed as an ORF, its function uncertain. The CDR3 runs 16 residues. The V end lost 6 bases, the J end lost 0 bases, and 17 bases lay between the germline ends. The chain's CDR3 is CARTPMRGLSTDTQYF. In nucleotides, the CDR3 is TGTGCCAGAACCCCGATGCGGGGTCTTAGCACAGATACGCAGTATTTT.

This chain links TRBV24-1 with TRBJ2-2; 9 nucleotides agree with TRBD1. Germline V gene lookup returns CDR1 KGHDR and CDR2 SFDVKD. Trimming cost V 6 bases and J 5 bases; bases outside gene matches: 12. This CDR3 region has 17 residues. The CDR3 coding sequence is TGTGCCACCAGTCCCGTGACAGGGGGTTTCGGTACCGGGGAGCTGTTTTTT. Amino acid sequence: CATSPVTGGFGTGELFF.